Presented here are 17 T cell receptor beta chains from one specimen sequenced in a study of HIV-infected patients and healthy controls (dated by TCRdb to the mid-2010s). Since whole blood was used without any cell fractionation, the repertoire reflected all peripheral T cells in unsorted form. Library preparation was by 5' RACE. The listed sequencing device is Illumina MiSeq. SuperScript III was used to reverse transcribe 500 ng RNA with primers targeting the alpha and beta constant regions. Separate alpha and beta chain libraries were generated by chain-specific third strand synthesis with multiplexing indices. TCRdb reprocessing: public reads trimmed at Q25 with fastp, clones called with MiXCR, in-frame beta chains kept. Identical CDR3 protein sequences are pooled into one entry, listed with their most common genes and DNA. The sample yields 19,000 or so distinct CDR3 sequences; roughly an eighth were counted once. Jointly, the top ten make up around 10% of the sample.

The sequencing input was blood. The receptors originated from an adult in good health.

Judged by abundance, this clonotype is medium-sized (0.01 to 0.1%). The chain recombines TRBV6-5 with TRBJ1-3; D not resolved. V was shortened by 6 bases and J by 3 bases, with 9 bases between the two germline ends. The CDR3 contains 13 residues. The germline gives CDR1 MNHEY, CDR2 SVGAGI. The CDR3 protein is CASRRDVGNTIYF. The CDR3 nucleotides are TGTGCCAGCAGACGGGATGTTGGAAACACCATATATTTT.

This clonotype has a count of ten or more. The chain uses TRBV6-5 and TRBJ1-1; D remains unclear. The V end was cut by 2 bases, the J end by 0 bases, with 10 bases between. Germline V gene sequence: CDR1 MNHEY, CDR2 SVGAGI. The CDR3 is 15 amino acids. This CDR3 is CASSYAGSMNTEAFF. CDR3 nucleotide sequence: TGTGCCAGCAGTTACGCGGGGAGCATGAACACTGAAGCTTTCTTT.

By sample share, this clonotype is medium-sized. The V call is TRBV10-3, the J call TRBJ1-4; no firm D call. The V end was cut by 3 bases, the J end by 8 bases, with 10 bases between. The CDR3 consists of 13 residues. CDR1 is ENHRY and CDR2 is SYGVKD in the germline V gene. Here the CDR3 DNA reads TGTGCCATCAGTGACCTGGTAGGGGAAAAACTGTTTTTT. Translated, it gives CAISDLVGEKLFF.

This clonotype was picked up many times. The chain joins TRBV12-3 or TRBV12-4 to TRBJ2-2, with D tentatively TRBD2 (6 bases). Trimming stripped 5 bases from V and 6 bases from J, with 16 bases between. The CDR3 sequence is 15 residues long. The CDR3 DNA is TGTGCCAGCAGTCCCGCAGGAGGGTTGCCCGGGGAGCTGTTTTTT. Translated: CASSPAGGLPGELFF.

By its share, this clonotype is medium-sized. The J gene is TRBJ1-4, the V gene TRBV4-1; no firm D call. CDR3 length: 14 residues. V shed 2 bases and J shed 8 bases, with 12 bases lying between them. Germline lookup yields CDR1 MGHRA and CDR2 YSYEKL. The DNA for the CDR3 is TGCGCCAGCAGCCAAATACTCGGGAACGAAAAACTGTTTTTT. It is translated as CASSQILGNEKLFF.

By share, this clonotype ranks as medium-sized. The genes are TRBV4-3 and TRBJ2-3; 13 nucleotides line up with TRBD2. Losses at the gene ends were 0 bases for V and 0 bases for J; bases not matched to a gene: 6. The germline V gene encodes CDR1 LGHNA and CDR2 YSLEER. The CDR3 covers 19 residues. CDR3 protein: CASSQEGLAGLDSTDTQYF. The CDR3 DNA follows: TGCGCCAGCAGCCAAGAGGGACTAGCGGGGCTCGACAGCACAGATACGCAGTATTTT.

This clonotype was seen more than once but under ten times. The chain employs TRBV28 and TRBJ1-1; unclear D gene. The CDR3 contains 16 residues. The V and J ends lost 4 bases and 0 bases respectively, with 15 bases between them. CDR1 MDHEN and CDR2 SYDVKM come from the germline V gene. In DNA, the CDR3 is TGTGCCAGCAGTTCCCCCCGGTCACCCATGAACACTGAAGCTTTCTTT. Its translation: CASSSPRSPMNTEAFF.

The J gene is TRBJ2-7, the V gene TRBV27; 8 bases line up with TRBD2. This CDR3 is built from 15 residues. Germline loops: CDR1 MNHEY, CDR2 SMNVEV (reference sequence). The V and J ends lost 4 bases and 2 bases, in that order; junction bases with no gene match: 7. CDR3 amino acids: CASSSGAGGTYEQYF. CDR3 nucleotides: TGTGCCAGCAGTTCCGGCGCGGGGGGTACCTACGAGCAGTACTTC.

This clonotype was seen many times. The chain is built from TRBV20-1 and TRBJ2-1, with 7 bases that match TRBD2. CDR3 size: 16 residues. V lost 6 bases and J lost 0; bases outside the gene matches: 11. From germline, CDR1 is DFQATT and CDR2 SNEGSKA (reference sequence). CDR3 DNA sequence: TGCAGTGCCGAGGGAGGGGACGGAGGCTCCTACAATGAGCAGTTCTTC. The encoded protein is CSAEGGDGGSYNEQFF.

This clonotype was detected many times. The chain has TRBV28 and TRBJ1-6; D is possibly TRBD1 (6 bases). The CDR3 has 15 amino acids. The V gene lost 6 bases and the J gene lost 7 bases, with 16 bases spanning the gap. Germline V gene sequence: CDR1 MDHEN, CDR2 SYDVKM. The CDR3 is CASRERNRDNSPLHF. The CDR3 region has the DNA TGTGCCAGCAGAGAGCGGAACAGGGACAATTCACCCCTCCACTTT.

This clonotype was detected only a few times. V usage is TRBV29-1 and J usage is TRBJ2-3, with D possibly TRBD1 on 6 matching bases. Germline loops: CDR1 SQVTM, CDR2 ANQGSEA. The CDR3 length is 13 residues. The V and J ends lost 1 base and 8 bases respectively, with 13 bases between them. This CDR3 reads CSVEVRTGFTQYF. The CDR3 coding sequence is TGCAGCGTTGAAGTTCGCACAGGGTTTACGCAGTATTTT.

This clonotype was counted ten times or more. The rearrangement joins TRBV18 to TRBJ2-2; D perhaps matches TRBD1 (6 bases). V gave up 0 bases and J gave up 1 base, with 9 bases separating them. CDR3 length: 16 amino acids. Looked up from germline, CDR1 is KGHSH and CDR2 is LQKENI. DNA of the CDR3: TGTGCCAGCTCACCACCCCAGGGGCAGAACACCGGGGAGCTGTTTTTT. This translates into CASSPPQGQNTGELFF.

In its sample, this clonotype was seen many times. The chain is built from TRBV19 and TRBJ2-3; maybe TRBD2 (6 bases). Germline values: CDR1 LNHDA, CDR2 SQIVND (reference sequence). Trimming cost V 5 bases and J 6 bases, with 12 bases left between them. CDR3 length: 13 amino acids. CDR3 coding DNA: TGTGCCAGTAGTGGAACTAGCTCCGATACGCAGTATTTT. It specifies CASSGTSSDTQYF. Full variable domain (remainder filled in from reference TRBV19 and TRBJ2-3): DGGITQSPKYLFRKEGQNVTLSCEQNLNHDAMYWYRQDPGQGLRLIYYSQIVNDFQKGDIAEGYSVSREKKESFPLTVTSAQKNPTAFYLCASSGTSSDTQYFGPGTRLTVL.

The V and J genes are TRBV5-1 and TRBJ1-2, with D maybe TRBD1 (6 bases). With 1 base removed from V and 8 bases from J, the gap between germline ends came to 18 bases. The germline V gene encodes CDR1 SGHRS and CDR2 YFSETQ. The CDR3 sequence is 15 residues long. The CDR3 reads CASSLNWSTGRGYTF. The CDR3 DNA follows: TGCGCCAGCAGCTTGAATTGGTCCACAGGGCGCGGCTACACCTTC.

For the CDR3, the DNA is TGTGCCAGCAGTTTTAGGACTAGCGGGGGCAGAGATACGCAGTATTTT. Amino acids: CASSFRTSGGRDTQYF. This sequence joins TRBV6-2 or TRBV6-3 and TRBJ2-3; 13 nucleotides align to TRBD2. The CDR3 consists of 16 residues. Per the germline V gene, CDR1 is MNHEY and CDR2 is SVGEGT. Losses at the gene ends were 4 bases for V and 5 bases for J; bases not matched to a gene: 6.

This clonotype was detected many times. The V call is TRBV14, the J call TRBJ2-3, with unresolved D. Germline CDR1 SGHDN, CDR2 FVKESK. This CDR3 has 15 residues. V was shortened by 2 bases and J by 5 bases, with 14 bases between the two germline ends. CDR3 coding DNA: TGTGCCAGCAGCCAACATCTGGGCGTCATAGATACGCAGTATTTT. As protein: CASSQHLGVIDTQYF.

This clonotype is medium-sized (0.01 to 0.1%). The J gene is TRBJ1-1, the V gene TRBV9, with D maybe TRBD1 (5 bases). Per germline, CDR1 SGDLS and CDR2 YYNGEE. Trimming left V 5 bases short and J 0 bases short, with 8 bases between. There are 13 residues in the CDR3. CDR3: CASSEGMNTEAFF. The CDR3 DNA is TGTGCCAGCAGTGAGGGGATGAACACTGAAGCTTTCTTT.